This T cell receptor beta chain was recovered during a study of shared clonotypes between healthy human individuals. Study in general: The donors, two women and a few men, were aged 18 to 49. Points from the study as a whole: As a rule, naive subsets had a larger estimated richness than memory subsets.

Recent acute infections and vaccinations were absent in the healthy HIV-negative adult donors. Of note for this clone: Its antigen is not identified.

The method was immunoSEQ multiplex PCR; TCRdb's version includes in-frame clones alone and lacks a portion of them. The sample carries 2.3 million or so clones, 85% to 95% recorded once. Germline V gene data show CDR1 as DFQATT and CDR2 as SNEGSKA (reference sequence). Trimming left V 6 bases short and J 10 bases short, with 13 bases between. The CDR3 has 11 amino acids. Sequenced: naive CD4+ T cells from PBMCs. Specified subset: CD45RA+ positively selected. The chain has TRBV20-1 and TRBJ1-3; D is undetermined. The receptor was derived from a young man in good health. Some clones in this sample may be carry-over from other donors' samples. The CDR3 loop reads CSAPGGKTIYF. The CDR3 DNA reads TGCAGTGCCCCCGGAGGGAAAACCATATATTTT.